One and the same sample provided the 24 T cell receptor beta chains below, sequenced in a study of control samples from healthy donors and cancer patients. Method: immunoSEQ multiplex PCR; TCRdb's copy keeps in-frame clones and lacks some. Among around 93,000 clones listed, around nine tenths were seen once. The sample consisted of blood. The receptors shown here come from a man under 40 in good health.

The V gene is TRBV7-3, the J gene TRBJ2-1; TRBD1 is a possible D gene (5 bases). The CDR3 totals 11 residues. Trimming took off 4 bases at V and 12 bases at J, with 10 bases between the two ends. Per germline, CDR1 SGHTA and CDR2 FQGTGA. DNA for the CDR3: TGTGCCAGCAGCTCCGGACATTCGCAGTTCTTC. Encoded protein: CASSSGHSQFF.

The chain recombines TRBV30 with TRBJ2-3, with no clear D. V was cut by 8 bases and J by 1 base, with 13 bases left in between. CDR1 GTSNPN and CDR2 SVGIG come from the germline V gene (reference sequence). The CDR3 extends over 13 amino acids. The CDR3 coding sequence is TGTGCCCGTGGAGTTCCGGGCACAGATACGCAGTATTTT. It is translated as CARGVPGTDTQYF. The variable domain in full, completed from reference TRBV30 and TRBJ2-3, reads SQTIHQWPATLVQPVGSPLSLECTVEGTSNPNLYWYRQAAGRGLQLLFYSVGIGQISSEVPQNLSASRPQDRQFILSSKKLLLSDSGFYLCARGVPGTDTQYFGPGTRLTVL.

The rearrangement links TRBV10-3 to TRBJ2-7, with 8 bases lining up with TRBD2. CDR1 and CDR2 (germline): ENHRY, SYGVKD. CDR3 length equals 17 residues. V shed 0 bases and J 7 bases; nucleotides not matched to a gene: 14. This CDR3 is CAISESKLQRELVEQYF. DNA of the CDR3: TGTGCCATCAGTGAGTCGAAGCTTCAGCGGGAGTTGGTTGAGCAGTACTTC.

This clone was counted a single time. The chain couples TRBV4-2 to TRBJ1-2; 9 bases align to TRBD1. This CDR3 has 14 residues. The germline V gene has CDR1 LGHNA and CDR2 YNFKEQ. V lost 3 bases to trimming and J lost 3 bases; unmatched junction nucleotides: 2. This chain's CDR3 is CASSQRQGDYGYTF. DNA for the CDR3: TGTGCCAGCAGCCAGAGACAGGGGGACTATGGCTACACCTTC.

The rearrangement links TRBV24-1 to TRBJ1-5, with 10 bases fitting TRBD1. J gave up 5 bases and V 9 bases, and 3 bases lay outside the gene matches. Germline CDR1 is KGHDR and CDR2 is SFDVKD. CDR3 size: 13 residues. Here the CDR3 reads CATSDRGDQPQHF. Here the CDR3 DNA reads TGTGCCACCTCGGACAGGGGGGATCAGCCCCAGCATTTT.

A single count supports this clone. The genes are TRBV20-1 and TRBJ2-1; D call uncertain. Trimming removed 7 bases at V and 4 bases at J, with 8 bases between. Looked up from germline, CDR1 is DFQATT and CDR2 is SNEGSKA (reference sequence). This CDR3 comprises 11 residues. CDR3 coding DNA: TGCAGTGTTTCGGATTACAATGAGCAGTTCTTC. Amino acids: CSVSDYNEQFF.

V gene TRBV5-1 combines with J gene TRBJ2-3, with D possibly called TRBD1 or TRBD2 (5 bases each). CDR3 size: 13 residues. CDR1 SGHRS and CDR2 YFSETQ come from the germline V gene. Trimming took 5 bases from V and 4 from J, leaving 11 bases between them. CDR3 in amino acids: CASSPLGADTQYF. CDR3 DNA sequence: TGCGCCAGCAGTCCTCTGGGGGCAGATACGCAGTATTTT. Using reference TRBV5-1 and TRBJ2-3 for the parts outside the CDR3, the full variable domain is KAGVTQTPRYLIKTRGQQVTLSCSPISGHRSVSWYQQTPGQGLQFLFEYFSETQRNKGNFPGRFSGRQFSNSRSEMNVSTLELGDSALYLCASSPLGADTQYFGPGTRLTVL.

The chain is built from TRBV7-3 and TRBJ2-1; no firm D call. The V and J ends lost 0 bases and 7 bases respectively, with 7 bases between them. The length of the CDR3 is 13 residues. Germline CDR1 reads SGHTA; CDR2 reads FQGTGA. The CDR3 nucleotides are TGTGCCAGCAGCTTAACTAGTTTAAATGAGCAGTTCTTC. Amino acids: CASSLTSLNEQFF.

This clone was recorded only once. J is TRBJ2-1 and V is TRBV9; 10 positions agree with TRBD2. This CDR3 has 16 amino acids. Trimming took 4 bases from V and 5 from J; bases not matched to a gene: 9. Germline CDR1 is SGDLS and CDR2 is YYNGEE. In DNA, the CDR3 is TGTGCCAGCAGCCAAGCCAGCGGGAGGGTCAACAATGAGCAGTTCTTC. This translates into CASSQASGRVNNEQFF.

This rearrangement joins TRBV6-2 or TRBV6-3 to TRBJ2-7; tentative D call: TRBD2 (7 bases). CDR1 is MNHEY, CDR2 SVGEGT, per germline. CDR3 length: 13 amino acids. V was cut by 4 bases and J by 2 bases, with 9 bases left in between. DNA for the CDR3: TGTGCCAGCAGTTGGGGGGGCCCCTACGAGCAGTACTTC. As protein: CASSWGGPYEQYF.

The chain joins TRBV11-1 to TRBJ1-5; no clear D. CDR3 length: 13 residues. Trimming pared 1 base from V and 6 bases from J, leaving 7 bases between. Germline V CDR1 and CDR2: SGHAT, FQDESV (reference sequence). CDR3 sequence (DNA): TGTGCCAGCAGCTTAGACGAAGCTCAGCCCCAGCATTTT. This translates into CASSLDEAQPQHF.

The chain combines TRBV7-9 with TRBJ2-5, with D perhaps matching TRBD2 (5 bases). The V end lost 5 bases, the J end lost 1 base, and 8 bases lay between the germline ends. In germline, CDR1 is SEHNR, CDR2 FQNEAQ (reference sequence). The CDR3 has 13 residues. The CDR3, as DNA: TGTGCCAGCAGCCCGCGGGCCCAAGAGACCCAGTACTTC. This translates into CASSPRAQETQYF.

The V call is TRBV30, the J call TRBJ1-1; no definite D call. CDR3 length: 17 residues. V was shortened by 0 bases and J by 8 bases, with 25 bases between the two germline ends. The germline V gene encodes CDR1 GTSNPN and CDR2 SVGIG (reference sequence). CDR3 bases: TGTGCCTGGAGTGTACTCAATGAGAGGGCACGACGTGCGGAAGCTTTCTTT. This translates into CAWSVLNERARRAEAFF.

This clone has only one observation. This chain uses TRBV6-1 with TRBJ1-2; D is possibly TRBD1 (5 bases). CDR1 is MNHNS and CDR2 is SASEGT in the germline V gene. The CDR3 length is 15 residues. Deletions cut 3 bases from V and 4 bases from J, with 15 bases between. This CDR3 reads CASSDHRSVVYGYTF. CDR3 sequence (DNA): TGTGCCAGCAGTGACCACAGGAGTGTGGTCTATGGCTACACCTTC.

V gene TRBV19 combines with J gene TRBJ2-3; no clear D. CDR1 and CDR2 from the germline V gene are LNHDA and SQIVND (reference sequence). The CDR3 totals 15 residues. V was clipped by 5 bases and J by 1 base, with 13 bases between them. The CDR3 protein is CASSRRREGTDTQYF. The CDR3 coding sequence is TGTGCCAGTAGTCGCCGGAGAGAGGGCACAGATACGCAGTATTTT.

This clone was seen a single time. The CDR3 is CASSFVLRNTEAFF. The CDR3, as DNA: TGTGCCAGCAGCTTCGTACTTAGGAACACTGAAGCTTTCTTT. This sequence joins TRBV7-2 and TRBJ1-1, with D hard to call. V dropped 3 bases and J dropped 1 base, with 9 bases sitting between them. CDR3 length equals 14 residues. The germline V gene encodes CDR1 SGHTA and CDR2 FQGNSA.

This rearrangement joins TRBV5-3 to TRBJ2-7, with TRBD2 matching 13 bases. TRBV5-3 is sorted into the ORF group, with uncertain function. V shed 3 bases and J 3 bases; nucleotides not matched to a gene: 3. This CDR3 comprises 15 residues. The CDR3 protein is CARSSRLAGGYEQYF. Here the CDR3 DNA reads TGTGCCAGAAGCTCTCGACTAGCGGGGGGCTACGAGCAGTACTTC.

This clone was picked up one time. The chain is built from TRBV30 and TRBJ2-7; maybe TRBD2 (6 bases). Germline V CDR1 and CDR2: GTSNPN, SVGIG (reference sequence). Trimming cost V 4 bases and J 4 bases, with 20 bases left between them. This CDR3 region has 15 residues. DNA for the CDR3: TGTGCCTGGACCAAAACCGGGACTCACCTTTACGAGCAGTACTTC. This gives the protein CAWTKTGTHLYEQYF.

The chain uses TRBV11-3 and TRBJ2-7; TRBD1 agrees at 9 bases. This CDR3 contains 14 residues. V dropped 5 bases and J dropped 2; count of bases not matched to a gene: 4. In germline, CDR1 is SGHNT, CDR2 YENEEA. The CDR3 DNA is TGTGCCAGCAGCCCCGGGACAGGGCCCTACGAGCAGTACTTC. It translates to CASSPGTGPYEQYF.

This chain connects TRBV14 to TRBJ2-7; 9 bases align to TRBD2. The CDR3 totals 15 residues. Per the germline V gene, CDR1 is SGHDN and CDR2 is FVKESK. Germline trimming cut 5 bases from V and 3 bases from J; bases unmatched to any gene: 8. CDR3 in amino acids: CASSVTSGGLYEQYF. As DNA, the CDR3 is TGTGCCAGCAGCGTGACTAGCGGAGGACTCTACGAGCAGTACTTC.

The rearrangement joins TRBV24-1 to TRBJ1-5, with 7 bases fitting TRBD1. The CDR3 has 13 amino acids. Germline values: CDR1 KGHDR, CDR2 SFDVKD. V was clipped by 10 bases and J by 6 bases; unmatched bases: 8. The DNA of the CDR3 is TGTGCCACGAGCGACAGGGTCCGTCAGCCCCAGCATTTT. Its translation: CATSDRVRQPQHF.

Only a few counts were recorded for this clone. The chain recombines TRBV24-1 with TRBJ2-7, with D possibly TRBD2 on 6 matching bases. CDR1 and CDR2 from the germline V gene are KGHDR and SFDVKD. CDR3 length: 14 amino acids. V was clipped by 7 bases and J by 2 bases, with 14 bases between them. The CDR3 DNA sequence: TGTGCCACCAGCGCGGGACGGGAACCCTACGAGCAGTACTTC. The encoded protein is CATSAGREPYEQYF.

The chain couples TRBV7-2 to TRBJ1-4; TRBD1 matches 8 bases. The J segment lost 8 bases and the V segment lost 5 bases, leaving 13 bases of the junction unmatched. The CDR3 length is 16 residues. From germline, CDR1 is SGHTA and CDR2 FQGNSA. The chain's CDR3 is CASSAYKGQGQEKLFF. The CDR3 DNA follows: TGTGCCAGCAGCGCATACAAAGGACAGGGCCAGGAAAAACTGTTTTTT.

This sequence joins TRBV10-2 and TRBJ2-1, with TRBD1 identical over 7 bases. This CDR3 is built from 14 residues. Germline CDR1 reads WSHSY; CDR2 reads SAAADI. V was pared by 5 bases and J by 7 bases, with 8 bases of the junction left unmatched. CDR3 amino acids: CASSPSTGTNEQFF. As DNA, the CDR3 is TGCGCCAGCAGTCCCTCGACAGGGACGAATGAGCAGTTCTTC.